This TCR beta chain derives from a study of STAT5B mutations in CD4+ large granular lymphocyte leukemia. General study results and limits: Main leukemic clonotypes were patient-specific, but roughly 25% appeared at low frequency elsewhere. TRBV06-family usage was enriched in top patient clones (8/27) versus controls (2/35).

Concerning this clone: Its antigen is not known.

This was a survey-level run. Authors' data handling: A productive frequency of 2.59 x 10-5 was the lowest detectable. Data came from immunoSEQ multiplex PCR; TCRdb stores just in-frame clones and leaves some out. From that table come the V and J calls and clone size; the DNA was used to work out D and trimming. The table includes 25,000 to 35,000 clones, roughly four fifths detected once. Trimming removed 3 bases at V and 7 bases at J, with 13 bases between. The germline V gene encodes CDR1 LNHDA and CDR2 SQIVND (reference sequence). CDR3 size: 14 residues. The specimen sequenced was CD4+ T cells from blood buffy coats. J is TRBJ2-1 and V is TRBV19; D is possibly TRBD1 (5 bases). This sequence originates from a human donor in good health. CDR3 loop: CASSIQGPRNEQFF. The CDR3 coding sequence is TGTGCCAGTAGTATCCAGGGTCCTCGGAATGAGCAGTTCTTC.